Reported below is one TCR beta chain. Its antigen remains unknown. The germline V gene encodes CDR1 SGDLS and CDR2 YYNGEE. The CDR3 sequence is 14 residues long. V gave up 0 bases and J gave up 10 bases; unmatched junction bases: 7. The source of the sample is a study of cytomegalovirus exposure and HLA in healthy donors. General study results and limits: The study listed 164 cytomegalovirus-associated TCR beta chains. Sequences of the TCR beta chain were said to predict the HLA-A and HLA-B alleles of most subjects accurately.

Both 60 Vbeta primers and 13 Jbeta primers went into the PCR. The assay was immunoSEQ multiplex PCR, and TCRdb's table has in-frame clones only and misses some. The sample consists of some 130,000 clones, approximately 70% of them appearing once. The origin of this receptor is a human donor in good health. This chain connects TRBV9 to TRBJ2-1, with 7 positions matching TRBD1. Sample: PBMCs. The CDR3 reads CASSVVRGRSEQFF. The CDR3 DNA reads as TGTGCCAGCAGCGTAGTCAGGGGGAGAAGCGAGCAGTTCTTC.